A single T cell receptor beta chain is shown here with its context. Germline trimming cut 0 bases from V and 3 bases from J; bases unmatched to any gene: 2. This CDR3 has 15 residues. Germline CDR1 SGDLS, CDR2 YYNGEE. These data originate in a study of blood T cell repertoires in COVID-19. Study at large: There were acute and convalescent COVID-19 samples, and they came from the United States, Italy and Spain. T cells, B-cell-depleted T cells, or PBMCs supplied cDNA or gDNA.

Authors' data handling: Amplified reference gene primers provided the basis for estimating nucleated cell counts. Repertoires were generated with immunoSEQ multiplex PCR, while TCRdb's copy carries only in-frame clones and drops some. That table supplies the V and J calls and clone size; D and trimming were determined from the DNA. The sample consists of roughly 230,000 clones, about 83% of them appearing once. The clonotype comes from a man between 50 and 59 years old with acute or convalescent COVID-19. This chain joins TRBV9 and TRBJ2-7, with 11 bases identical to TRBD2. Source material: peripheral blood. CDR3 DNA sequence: TGTGCCAGCAGCGTAGGACTAGCGGGAAACTACGAGCAGTACTTC. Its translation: CASSVGLAGNYEQYF.